This section outlines one T cell receptor beta chain sequence together with its context. This sample was taken from a study of T cells after somatic rescue of genetic block. Germline assignment: CDR1 LNHDA and CDR2 SQIVND (reference sequence). Trimming cost V 7 bases and J 3 bases; bases outside gene matches: 1. The CDR3 has 13 residues. Sequencing was performed with immunoSEQ multiplex PCR; in TCRdb, only in-frame clones are kept and a portion is missing. The table shows over 14,000 clones, with over 60% occurring only once. J is TRBJ1-2 and V is TRBV19, with 11 bases lining up with TRBD1. This TCR was sampled from a man between 18 and 29 years old. Sequenced: peripheral blood mononuclear cells (PBMCs). The CDR3 DNA sequence: TGTGCCAGTAAGGGACAGGGGGACTATGGCTACACCTTC. Its translation is CASKGQGDYGYTF.